The rows below give T cell receptor beta chains drawn from one sample of a study of cytomegalovirus exposure and HLA in healthy donors. The assay was immunoSEQ multiplex PCR, and TCRdb's table has in-frame clones only and misses some. The sample lists 160,000 or so clones, around four fifths seen once, with more than 1.5% in the top ten. Input material: PBMCs. The receptors were gathered from a woman under 30 in good health and CMV-seronegative. The CDR3 runs from the conserved cysteine through the conserved F or W. A D gene is named only where the DNA matches it firmly.

D,J,V,CDR3
TRBD1,TRBJ1-5,TRBV5-5,CASSTTGGLGQPQHF
.,TRBJ2-3,TRBV9,CASSVSPDTQYF
TRBD2,TRBJ2-3,TRBV19,CASSPLPSGGGRTSTDTQYF
.,TRBJ1-6,TRBV5-1,CASSLQWQEERHPLHF
TRBD1,TRBJ2-5,TRBV6-4,CASSDVAGGKETQYF
.,TRBJ1-2,TRBV7-3,CASSSRQGGDGYTF
.,TRBJ1-2,TRBV9,CASSIDVTGNYGYTF
.,TRBJ2-6,TRBV4-1,CASSQAPRSGANGLTF
.,TRBJ2-7,TRBV5-6,CASSSGSPYEQYF
.,TRBJ2-3,TRBV18,CASSPTDTQYF
TRBD1,TRBJ2-7,TRBV28,CASTGAGTGSYEQYF
.,TRBJ2-5,TRBV6-5,CASSSYQTQYF
TRBD1,TRBJ1-1,TRBV5-1,CASSLGDRGRRTEAFF
.,TRBJ1-5,TRBV5-1,CASSLEGHQPQHF
.,TRBJ2-7,TRBV10-3,CAITTGPGISSYEQYF
TRBD1,TRBJ2-7,TRBV30,CAWSTTTGGYEQYF
TRBD1,TRBJ1-1,TRBV9,CASSVDVSGGTEAFF
.,TRBJ1-1,TRBV29-1,CSVDRGNTEAFF
TRBD2,TRBJ2-3,TRBV30,CAWSKLTRLAATQYF
TRBD1,TRBJ1-1,TRBV19,CASSPGDRVTPNTEAFF
.,TRBJ2-4,TRBV7-9,CASSQTHQGIQYF
TRBD2,TRBJ2-7,TRBV27,CASSLRFEGLAGGRQYF
.,TRBJ1-1,TRBV5-6,CASSSAPLGANTEAFF
.,TRBJ2-6,TRBV19,CASSIGWGPGANVLTF
.,TRBJ1-1,TRBV6-1,CASRRVGLMNTEAFF
TRBD1,TRBJ1-5,TRBV4-2,CASSQTGVDSNQPQHF
.,TRBJ1-2,TRBV20-1,CSAGGSGYTF
.,TRBJ1-4,TRBV7-6,CASSSNVAGTSRKLFF
.,TRBJ2-7,TRBV7-8,CASSRLFRPGAYEQYF
.,TRBJ1-2,TRBV12-5,CASGLGEKTSYGYTF
.,TRBJ2-3,TRBV4-1,CASTLAYRRGAGADTQYF
TRBD1,TRBJ2-5,TRBV18,CASSGTGAAETQYF
.,TRBJ2-7,TRBV5-1,CASSPEFSSIYEQYF
TRBD1,TRBJ1-1,TRBV29-1,CSVDPGQGTEAFF
.,TRBJ1-5,TRBV27,CASSLGEGVNQPQHF
.,TRBJ2-7,TRBV15,CATSRTSGEYYEQYF
TRBD1,TRBJ1-2,TRBV5-4,CASSLGQGVSSGYTF
.,TRBJ1-6,TRBV6-1,CASSDTGRGMHSPLHF
.,TRBJ1-2,TRBV18,CASSLGQDNYGYTF
TRBD1,TRBJ2-3,TRBV18,CASHDRDTDTQYF
.,TRBJ2-7,TRBV7-9,CASSFGGEQYF
.,TRBJ2-1,TRBV7-9,CASSQGWGPYNEQFF
.,TRBJ1-3,TRBV27,CASSYSRSGNTIYF